This TCR beta chain was observed in a study of cytomegalovirus exposure and HLA in healthy donors. Study-wide points: The classifier, whose performance was assessed in both the original and validation cohorts, reportedly diagnosed cytomegalovirus status with high specificity and sensitivity. CMV serostatus was the sole immune exposure information available. Some TCR beta chains (around 160 of them) were listed as cytomegalovirus-associated.

The CDR3 is made up of 14 amino acids. Trimming removed 0 bases from V and 2 bases from J, with 8 bases in between. CDR1 and CDR2 (germline): GTSNPN, SVGIG (reference sequence). This clone appeared a single time. The antigen is undetermined. The PCR contained 60 Vbeta and 13 Jbeta primers. In the authors' workflow: The count from a later analysis was about 80 million unique TCR beta chains, around 10 million of them shared. The method was immunoSEQ multiplex PCR; TCRdb's version includes in-frame clones alone and lacks a portion of them. V, J and clone size derive from that table, while D and trimming were established from the DNA sequence. The sample shows 75,000 to 100,000 clones, roughly 80% of them seen only once.

Sequenced: PBMCs. The TCR comes from a man between 60 and 70 years old in good health and CMV-seropositive. The chain uses TRBV30 and TRBJ2-4; a weak D match, TRBD1 (5 bases). The CDR3 protein is CAWSVPGTKNIQYF. The CDR3 bases are TGTGCCTGGAGTGTACCAGGGACCAAAAACATTCAGTACTTC.